One sample yielded the 12 T cell receptor beta chains listed below, sequenced in a study of T cells in Graves' hyperthyroidism and ophthalmopathy. Amplified regions were TCR beta CDR3 sequences from RNA transcripts. HTBI primers were employed in a first-round RT-PCR of the TCR CDR3. Using its own MiXCR run on the multiplex PCR reads, TCRdb lists one record per CDR3 protein. The sample has approximately 600,000 distinct CDR3 sequences; roughly 16% are singletons. The material sequenced was blood. These receptors all come from a woman in her twenties or thirties with Graves' hyperthyroidism.

This clonotype has a count of ten or more. The rearrangement joins TRBV2 to TRBJ2-1; 7 bases map to TRBD1. This CDR3 is built from 13 residues. V dropped 6 bases and J dropped 6; count of bases not matched to a gene: 5. Germline V gene data show CDR1 as SNHLY and CDR2 as FYNNEI. CDR3 protein: CASRVTGLNEQFF. The CDR3, as DNA: TGTGCCAGCAGAGTGACAGGGCTCAATGAGCAGTTCTTC.

There are many counts of this clonotype. The J gene is TRBJ2-1, the V gene TRBV18; D may correspond to TRBD1 or TRBD2 (5 bases each). Trimming cost V 4 bases and J 5 bases, with 18 bases left between them. Germline V CDR1 and CDR2: KGHSH, LQKENI. This CDR3 contains 16 residues. The CDR3 bases are TGTGCCAGCTCACGGCCCGAGGGGATTGGGGACAATGAGCAGTTCTTC. The encoded protein is CASSRPEGIGDNEQFF.

The V gene is TRBV9, the J gene TRBJ2-2; possible D gene TRBD1, 6 bases. This CDR3 has 15 amino acids. From germline, CDR1 is SGDLS and CDR2 YYNGEE. V dropped 4 bases and J dropped 4 bases, with 14 bases sitting between them. CDR3 nucleotides: TGTGCCAGCAGCTTACGGACAGCTGGCACCGGGGAGCTGTTTTTT. This encodes CASSLRTAGTGELFF.

This clonotype was counted at least ten times. This rearrangement joins TRBV7-3 to TRBJ2-3; tentatively, D is TRBD1 (7 bases). The CDR3 consists of 14 residues. Germline CDR1 SGHTA, CDR2 FQGTGA. The V gene lost 6 bases and the J gene lost 3 bases, with 13 bases spanning the gap. The CDR3: CASRNRGGTDTQYF. The CDR3 nucleotides are TGTGCCAGCAGGAACAGGGGAGGAACAGATACGCAGTATTTT.

This clonotype was seen a few times. The gene calls are TRBV12-3 or TRBV12-4 and TRBJ2-3, with D tentatively TRBD1 (5 bases). The germline V and J ends were trimmed by 6 bases and 2 bases, with 21 bases remaining between them. CDR3 length: 17 residues. Here the CDR3 DNA reads TGTGCCAGCAGATCCAACCCAGGGCAGGAGAACACAGATACGCAGTATTTT. This translates into CASRSNPGQENTDTQYF.

This chain uses TRBV9 with TRBJ2-7; 7 nucleotides agree with TRBD1. The CDR3 sequence is 15 residues long. Germline lookup yields CDR1 SGDLS and CDR2 YYNGEE. J gave up 2 bases and V 1 base, and 6 bases lay outside the gene matches. The CDR3 protein is CASSVSQGTAYEQYF. Here the CDR3 DNA reads TGTGCCAGCAGCGTAAGCCAGGGGACAGCCTACGAGCAGTACTTC.

As concerns this clonotype: Because it lacks the conserved phenylalanine or tryptophan at the end, this CDR3 is likely a read error. The CDR3 DNA is TGTGCCAGCAGTTTAGGTCGCCGGGTTAGCTCTGGGGCCAACGTCCTGACTTCC. It is translated as CASSLGRRVSSGANVLTS. This chain joins TRBV27 and TRBJ2-6; D remains ambiguous. The germline CDR1 and CDR2 sequences are MNHEY and SMNVEV (reference sequence). The germline V and J ends were trimmed by 2 bases and 0 bases, with 14 bases remaining between them. The CDR3 totals 18 residues.

The rearrangement uses TRBV4-1 and TRBJ2-7; no firm D call. Per germline, CDR1 MGHRA and CDR2 YSYEKL. The CDR3 consists of 15 residues. Trimming shortened V by 4 bases and J by 0 bases, and 13 bases separated the two germline ends. This chain's CDR3 is CASSPLIPSSYEQYF. In nucleotides, the CDR3 is TGCGCCAGCAGCCCCCTTATACCGAGCTCCTACGAGCAGTACTTC.

This clonotype was seen only a few times. The J gene is TRBJ1-1, the V gene TRBV20-1; TRBD1 might be the D (5 bases). Trimming pared 5 bases from V and 11 bases from J, leaving 15 bases between. CDR1 is DFQATT, CDR2 SNEGSKA, per germline (reference sequence). This CDR3 is 11 amino acids long. The CDR3 sequence: CSAEGQGRAFF. DNA for the CDR3: TGCAGTGCTGAGGGGCAGGGACGGGCTTTCTTT.

This clonotype was seen a single time. The V and J genes are TRBV20-1 and TRBJ1-4; the D gene is possibly TRBD1 (6 bases). The V gene's germline CDR1 is DFQATT and CDR2 SNEGSKA (reference sequence). This CDR3 has 12 residues. V shed 6 bases and J shed 5 bases, with 10 bases lying between them. CDR3 sequence reads: CSASGGNEKLFF. CDR3 sequence (DNA): TGCAGTGCATCGGGGGGCAATGAAAAACTGTTTTTT.

This clonotype was recorded a few times. The chain employs TRBV18 and TRBJ2-5; D ambiguous. This CDR3 is 15 amino acids long. The germline V gene encodes CDR1 KGHSH and CDR2 LQKENI. V was clipped by 0 bases and J by 5 bases, with 13 bases between them. The CDR3 nucleotides read TGTGCCAGCTCACCACCGGGCCGGGCTCGGGAGACCCAGTACTTC. Amino acid sequence: CASSPPGRARETQYF.

There are a few counts of this clonotype. V gene TRBV18 combines with J gene TRBJ1-2, with TRBD1 matching over 12 bases. Germline V CDR1 and CDR2: KGHSH, LQKENI. The ends lost 0 bases at V and 6 bases at J; junction bases unmatched: 5. This CDR3 region has 16 residues. The CDR3 spells CASSPPLGTGGNGYTF. The CDR3 DNA reads as TGTGCCAGCTCACCACCCCTGGGGACAGGGGGCAATGGCTACACCTTC.